Each of the 12 T cell receptor beta chains below was sequenced from the same sample in a study of tumor-infiltrating lymphocytes in primary liver carcinoma. Unsorted bulk tissue (20-30 mg) underwent RNA and DNA co-extraction. Constant-region priming of 500 ng total RNA yielded TCR beta cDNA. Generation of the TCR beta libraries relied on three nested multiplex PCR rounds using slightly modified ARM-PCR. With TRBV1-TRBV30 forward primers and a C-beta reverse primer, the first two PCR rounds were run for 9 to 10 cycles each. TCRdb fed the multiplex PCR reads into MiXCR, producing one record per CDR3 protein. The sample has more than 70,000 distinct CDR3 sequences, 55% to 85% seen once. The sequenced sample consisted of liver tumor tissue from sampling region 1. Subset in this sample: tumor region T1, superior pole. The receptor source for this set is a man in his forties or fifties with primary liver carcinoma and hepatitis B virus infection.

A note on this clonotype: The final CDR3 position lacks the conserved phenylalanine or tryptophan, pointing to a likely read error. DNA of the CDR3: TGTGCCGGCAGTGAAGCATGGACGCAAGGTCGGGCTTTCCTT. Translating gives CAGSEAWTQGRAFL. This chain uses TRBV6-1 with TRBJ1-1, with D uncertain. This CDR3 is built from 14 residues. Germline assignment: CDR1 MNHNS and CDR2 SASEGT.

In its sample, this clonotype was seen many times. At one of its ends the junction is not consistent with the germline gene, which may arise from a read error. The chain has TRBV11-2 and TRBJ2-5; the D is unclear. CDR1 is SGHAT, CDR2 FQNNGV, per germline. This CDR3 has 11 residues. The CDR3 is CAGSVAETQYF. CDR3 in DNA: TGTGCCGGCAGCGTTGCGGAGACCCAGTACTTC.

This clonotype came up once. Mismatch with germline at one junction end may stem from a read error. The gene calls are TRBV6-5 and TRBJ2-1; D perhaps matches TRBD2 (5 bases). The length of the CDR3 is 16 residues. Germline V gives CDR1 MNHEY, CDR2 SVGAGI. CDR3 loop: CASKRGAGDSYDEQFF. The CDR3 DNA reads TGTGCCAGCAAACGCGGCGCGGGTGATTCCTACGATGAGCAGTTCTTC.

With respect to this clonotype: An end of the junction does not agree with germline; a read error may underlie this. The V call is TRBV11-2, the J call TRBJ2-5, with D unclear. This CDR3 region has 15 residues. Germline assignment: CDR1 SGHAT and CDR2 FQNNGV. The CDR3 DNA is TGTGCCAGCAGCCCGGGCTCGGCCCACCAAGAGACCAAGTACTTC. Amino acids: CASSPGSAHQETKYF.

The chain joins TRBV5-4 to TRBJ2-3; D may be TRBD1 (5 bases). V was trimmed by 2 bases and J by 11 bases, leaving 24 bases between them. Germline lookup yields CDR1 SGHNT and CDR2 YYREEE (reference sequence). The CDR3 runs to 16 residues. The CDR3, as DNA: TGTGCCAGCAGCTTACGGGTCTCAGGTGGGGCACATATGCAGTATTTT. It is translated as CASSLRVSGGAHMQYF.

Notes on this clonotype: One end of the junction is discordant with germline, which a read error may explain. The chain joins TRBV7-9 to TRBJ2-7, with a tentative D call TRBD2 (6 bases). CDR1 and CDR2 (germline): SEHNR, FQNEAQ (reference sequence). This CDR3 spans 15 amino acids. The CDR3 coding sequence is TGTGCCAGCAGTATAGCAGCGGGTGGGACCTACGAGGAGTACTTC. This encodes CASSIAAGGTYEEYF.

This chain uses TRBV2 with TRBJ2-5, with 8 bases aligning to TRBD2. V was pared by 1 base and J by 4 bases, with 5 bases of the junction left unmatched. CDR3 length equals 15 residues. Germline V gene lookup returns CDR1 SNHLY and CDR2 FYNNEI. The CDR3 coding sequence is TGTGCCAGCAGTGAAGAAGCGGGAGCTGGAGAGACCCAGTACTTC. It specifies CASSEEAGAGETQYF.

This clonotype was counted a single time. Sequence at one end of the junction differs from germline and may be a read error. J is TRBJ2-1 and V is TRBV11-2; possible D gene TRBD1, 6 bases. The germline V gene encodes CDR1 SGHAT and CDR2 FQNNGV. The CDR3 length is 15 residues. The CDR3 loop is CAGVLGELRGHDQFF. CDR3 bases: TGTGCCGGCGTACTAGGGGAGCTCCGGGGACATGACCAGTTCTTC.

Notes on this clonotype: The germline gene is not matched at one end of the junction; a read error may be the cause. The genes are TRBV4-2 and TRBJ2-1; 7 bases align to TRBD2. CDR1 is LGHNA, CDR2 YNFKEQ, per germline. CDR3 length equals 16 residues. This CDR3 reads CASSHARGSDYNEQFF. CDR3 nucleotides: TGTGCCAGCAGCCATGCCCGCGGGAGTGATTACAATGAGCAATTCTTC.

Details on this clonotype: A read error may produce the germline difference seen at one junction end. This sequence joins TRBV6-5 and TRBJ1-1, with unresolved D. The germline gives CDR1 MNHEY, CDR2 SVGAGI. The CDR3 is 18 residues long. CDR3 protein: CASTPHKLGKRLNSEAFF. The CDR3 region has the DNA TGTGCCAGCACCCCACACAAGTTGGGGAAGAGGCTGAACTCTGAAGCTTTCTTT.

A remark on this clonotype: A junction end diverges from the germline sequence, so it may reflect a read error. The rearrangement uses TRBV12-3 or TRBV12-4 and TRBJ2-2; D is perhaps TRBD1 (5 bases). The CDR3 has 12 amino acids. CDR3 sequence (DNA): TGTGTCAGCAGCATAGGGGCCGGGGAGCTGTTTTTT. Amino acids: CVSSIGAGELFF.

This clonotype was seen many times. This chain uses TRBV6-5 with TRBJ2-1; 8 nucleotides agree with TRBD1. The CDR3 is 14 amino acids. Germline V gene lookup returns CDR1 MNHEY and CDR2 SVGAGI. V lost 6 bases to trimming and J lost 8 bases; unmatched junction nucleotides: 9. CDR3 residues: CASSQRRGLDEQFF. The CDR3 DNA sequence: TGTGCCAGCAGCCAGCGCAGGGGGCTAGATGAGCAGTTCTTC.